This entry lists 26 T cell receptor beta chains sequenced from one sample in a study of T cell changes during pregnancy in multiple sclerosis. Generated by immunoSEQ multiplex PCR, the TCRdb table keeps only in-frame clones and is missing some. This sample has about 40,000 clones, with roughly 94% found just once. This material consisted of peripheral blood, taken in the third trimester of pregnancy. These receptors came from a female donor with multiple sclerosis, enrolled in a pregnancy study.

This rearrangement joins TRBV5-1 to TRBJ2-7; TRBD1 agrees at 7 bases. Germline CDR1 is SGHRS and CDR2 is YFSETQ. The CDR3 runs 14 residues. V was pared by 0 bases and J by 4 bases, with 4 bases of the junction left unmatched. The CDR3 DNA sequence: TGCGCCAGCAGCTTGGCAGGGGGAGATTACGAGCAGTACTTC. Translation gives CASSLAGGDYEQYF.

V usage is TRBV18 and J usage is TRBJ2-1; 8 nucleotides match TRBD2. This CDR3 comprises 17 residues. V dropped 3 bases and J dropped 3; count of bases not matched to a gene: 10. In germline, CDR1 is KGHSH, CDR2 LQKENI. CDR3 sequence: CASSPPDGGANYNEQFF. CDR3 in DNA: TGTGCCAGCTCACCCCCTGACGGGGGGGCCAACTACAATGAGCAGTTCTTC.

The chain has TRBV2 and TRBJ1-4; 8 bases line up with TRBD1. Looked up from germline, CDR1 is SNHLY and CDR2 is FYNNEI. Trimming removed 10 bases from V and 7 bases from J; junction bases left unmatched: 5. This CDR3 is built from 12 residues. CDR3 residues: CATRTGFEKLFF. CDR3 in DNA: TGTGCCACCCGGACAGGGTTTGAAAAACTGTTTTTT.

The chain combines TRBV7-2 with TRBJ2-5; the D gene is possibly TRBD2 (6 bases). Germline V gene lookup returns CDR1 SGHTA and CDR2 FQGNSA. The CDR3 spans 14 residues. Deletions cut 4 bases from V and 0 bases from J, with 9 bases between. CDR3 sequence reads: CASSWVADQETQYF. The CDR3 DNA reads TGTGCCAGCAGCTGGGTAGCGGACCAAGAGACCCAGTACTTC.

Concerning this clone: Other DNA sequences from this sample encode an identical CDR3 as well. This chain uses TRBV7-2 with TRBJ2-7; 8 bases align to TRBD1. The CDR3 loop spans 13 amino acids. From germline, CDR1 is SGHTA and CDR2 FQGNSA. With 4 bases clipped from V and 7 bases from J, the junction kept 6 bases outside the gene matches. The CDR3 DNA follows: TGTGCCAGCAGCTCAAACAGGGGGTTGGAGCAGTACTTC. As protein: CASSSNRGLEQYF.

This chain uses TRBV30 with TRBJ2-7; D might be TRBD2 (5 bases). The germline V gene has CDR1 GTSNPN and CDR2 SVGIG (reference sequence). The CDR3 length is 13 residues. The ends were cut back, 3 bases at V and 4 bases at J, with 13 bases in the middle. The CDR3 DNA reads TGTGCCTGGAGCGCGGGTATTGGATACGAGCAGTACTTC. Translated, it gives CAWSAGIGYEQYF.

J is TRBJ2-7 and V is TRBV7-2, with 8 nucleotides matching TRBD2. With V trimmed by 2 bases and J by 2 bases, 5 bases remained unmatched. CDR1 SGHTA and CDR2 FQGNSA come from the germline V gene. CDR3 size: 15 residues. In nucleotides, the CDR3 is TGTGCCAGCAGCTTAACGGGCGGGGGGACCTACGAGCAGTACTTC. Translated: CASSLTGGGTYEQYF.

The chain joins TRBV5-6 to TRBJ1-5; D is uncertain. Germline V gene lookup returns CDR1 SGHDT and CDR2 YYEEEE. This CDR3 is 14 amino acids long. V was shortened by 4 bases and J by 5 bases, with 13 bases between the two germline ends. The CDR3, as DNA: TGTGCCAGCAGCACCAGACACGGTTATCAGCCCCAGCATTTT. Its translation is CASSTRHGYQPQHF. Using reference TRBV5-6 and TRBJ1-5 for the parts outside the CDR3, the full variable domain is DAGVTQSPTHLIKTRGQQVTLRCSPKSGHDTVSWYQQALGQGPQFIFQYYEEEERQRGNFPDRFSGHQFPNYSSELNVNALLLGDSALYLCASSTRHGYQPQHFGDGTRLSIL.

The CDR3 loop is CAISEGRVGSNQPQHF. CDR3 bases: TGTGCCATCAGTGAGGGCAGGGTGGGGAGCAATCAGCCCCAGCATTTT. The V call is TRBV10-3, the J call TRBJ1-5; D is perhaps TRBD1 (5 bases). This CDR3 comprises 16 residues. Germline V gene lookup returns CDR1 ENHRY and CDR2 SYGVKD. V was cut by 2 bases and J by 1 base, with 12 bases left in between.

J is TRBJ2-7 and V is TRBV19; 9 positions agree with TRBD2. In germline, CDR1 is LNHDA, CDR2 SQIVND (reference sequence). The CDR3 is 17 amino acids. The trim removed 9 bases at V and 2 bases at J, leaving 17 bases unmatched. The CDR3 bases are TGTGCCAGCATGGAGGGGGGCCCTAGCGGGATACCCTACGAGCAGTACTTC. Amino acid sequence: CASMEGGPSGIPYEQYF.

This chain joins TRBV5-6 and TRBJ2-2; unclear D gene. The CDR3 contains 16 residues. The V gene's germline CDR1 is SGHDT and CDR2 YYEEEE. V shed 0 bases and J shed 4 bases, with 13 bases lying between them. The CDR3 reads CASSLVGLGSTGELFF. The CDR3 DNA reads as TGTGCCAGCAGCTTGGTCGGTTTGGGCAGCACCGGGGAGCTGTTTTTT.

J is TRBJ2-1 and V is TRBV6-6, with D perhaps TRBD1 (6 bases). The CDR3 is 15 amino acids. From germline, CDR1 is MNHNY and CDR2 SVGAGI (reference sequence). Trimming left V 4 bases short and J 0 bases short, with 10 bases between. The CDR3 DNA sequence: TGTGCCAGCAGTTTGTTAGGGGGCTCCTACAATGAGCAGTTCTTC. Amino acids: CASSLLGGSYNEQFF.

The chain uses TRBV5-6 and TRBJ1-1; D may be TRBD1 (6 bases). With 4 bases removed from V and 4 bases from J, the gap between germline ends came to 11 bases. This CDR3 has 13 amino acids. CDR1 SGHDT and CDR2 YYEEEE come from the germline V gene. The CDR3, as DNA: TGTGCCAGCAGCACAGGGTTGAGCACTGAAGCTTTCTTT. This translates into CASSTGLSTEAFF. The variable domain in full, completed from reference TRBV5-6 and TRBJ1-1, reads DAGVTQSPTHLIKTRGQQVTLRCSPKSGHDTVSWYQQALGQGPQFIFQYYEEEERQRGNFPDRFSGHQFPNYSSELNVNALLLGDSALYLCASSTGLSTEAFFGQGTRLTVV.

This clone was seen only a few times. V and J are TRBV6-1 and TRBJ1-5; TRBD1 matches at 10 bases. This CDR3 spans 16 amino acids. Germline V gene sequence: CDR1 MNHNS, CDR2 SASEGT. J was trimmed by 4 bases and V by 4 bases; bases with no gene match: 7. CDR3 protein: CASSGPGQGSNQPQHF. DNA of the CDR3: TGTGCCAGCAGTGGACCGGGACAGGGGTCAAATCAGCCCCAGCATTTT.

The V and J genes are TRBV29-1 and TRBJ2-3, with TRBD2 identical over 13 bases. J lost 1 base, V lost 5 bases, and 9 bases had no gene match. Per germline, CDR1 SQVTM and CDR2 ANQGSEA. CDR3 length: 17 amino acids. CDR3 loop: CSVSGLAGDFGTDTQYF. In DNA form, the CDR3 reads TGCAGCGTTTCTGGACTAGCGGGGGATTTCGGCACAGATACGCAGTATTTT.

The chain joins TRBV5-6 to TRBJ2-7, with TRBD2 matching 9 bases. CDR1 is SGHDT, CDR2 YYEEEE, per germline. V trimming: 1 base; J trimming: 4 bases; junction bases outside the gene matches: 3. CDR3 length: 14 amino acids. The CDR3: CASSLSSGAYEQYF. The DNA for the CDR3 is TGTGCCAGCAGCTTGTCTAGCGGGGCTTACGAGCAGTACTTC.

The chain employs TRBV5-1 and TRBJ2-7; possible D gene TRBD2, 5 bases. This CDR3 is built from 16 residues. Trimming took off 1 base at V and 2 bases at J, with 16 bases between the two ends. Germline V gene lookup returns CDR1 SGHRS and CDR2 YFSETQ. The CDR3 spells CASSLSGFPGTYEQYF. CDR3 coding DNA: TGCGCCAGCAGCTTGTCGGGGTTCCCGGGGACCTACGAGCAGTACTTC.

The CDR3 DNA is TGTGCCAGCGCTAGGACAGGGGACAATCAGCCCCAGCATTTT. The encoded protein is CASARTGDNQPQHF. V is TRBV6-1 and J is TRBJ1-5; TRBD1 matches 9 bases. Germline CDR1 MNHNS, CDR2 SASEGT. CDR3 length: 14 residues. Trimming took 8 bases from V and 3 from J; bases not matched to a gene: 5.

The chain carries TRBV7-3 and TRBJ1-2, with TRBD1 identical over 8 bases. CDR3 size: 15 residues. Germline trimming cut 6 bases from V and 2 bases from J; bases unmatched to any gene: 8. Per germline, CDR1 SGHTA and CDR2 FQGTGA. In DNA form, the CDR3 reads TGTGCCAGCAGACCGACCGGGACAGGCAACTATGGCTACACCTTC. Its translation is CASRPTGTGNYGYTF.

V is TRBV5-1 and J is TRBJ2-5; D is unclear. Germline values: CDR1 SGHRS, CDR2 YFSETQ. With 6 bases removed from V and 2 bases from J, the gap between germline ends came to 5 bases. The CDR3 is made up of 11 amino acids. CDR3 nucleotide sequence: TGCGCCAGCACCCATCAAGAGACCCAGTACTTC. Its protein product is CASTHQETQYF.

The rearrangement joins TRBV6-1 to TRBJ1-5; 8 bases are shared with TRBD1. Germline V gene sequence: CDR1 MNHNS, CDR2 SASEGT. J lost 4 bases, V lost 4 bases, and 9 bases had no gene match. The CDR3 consists of 16 residues. The CDR3 coding sequence is TGTGCCAGCAGTGGCCACCGGGACAGGAGGAATCAGCCCCAGCATTTT. Translated: CASSGHRDRRNQPQHF.

The chain combines TRBV10-3 with TRBJ1-6; TRBD1 agrees at 7 bases. This CDR3 comprises 15 residues. CDR1 and CDR2 from the germline V gene are ENHRY and SYGVKD. J lost 6 bases, V lost 0 bases, and 2 bases had no gene match. The CDR3 nucleotides read TGTGCCATCAGTGAGTCACCAGGGGGTAATTCACCCCTCCACTTT. The encoded protein is CAISESPGGNSPLHF.

This clone was recorded only once. The rearrangement uses TRBV29-1 and TRBJ2-5; the match to TRBD2 covers 11 bases. CDR3 length: 14 amino acids. Germline lookup yields CDR1 SQVTM and CDR2 ANQGSEA. V shed 6 bases, J shed 2 bases, and the junction held 5 bases outside the gene matches. The CDR3 DNA reads as TGCAGCGTGCGACTAGCGGGAAAACAAGAGACCCAGTACTTC. It is translated as CSVRLAGKQETQYF.

This sequence joins TRBV6-6 and TRBJ2-3, with 8 bases that match TRBD2. This CDR3 has 16 residues. With V trimmed by 0 bases and J by 6 bases, 8 bases remained unmatched. Germline CDR1 is MNHNY and CDR2 is SVGAGI (reference sequence). CDR3 nucleotides: TGTGCCAGCAGTTACTCCAACGGGAGGGCCGGGGATACGCAGTATTTT. Its translation is CASSYSNGRAGDTQYF.

V is TRBV28 and J is TRBJ1-2, with TRBD1 as a possible D gene (5 bases). Germline loops: CDR1 MDHEN, CDR2 SYDVKM. CDR3 size: 15 residues. The V end lost 5 bases, the J end lost 4 bases, and 17 bases lay between the germline ends. The CDR3 loop is CASSPQGGALYGYTF. CDR3 coding DNA: TGTGCCAGCAGTCCGCAGGGAGGTGCGCTCTATGGCTACACCTTC.

This chain connects TRBV5-1 to TRBJ2-7; 11 positions agree with TRBD1. The CDR3 contains 14 residues. V lost 2 bases to trimming and J lost 4 bases; unmatched junction nucleotides: 2. CDR1 is SGHRS, CDR2 YFSETQ, per germline. The CDR3 DNA reads as TGCGCCAGCAGCTTTGGGACAGGGGGGTACGAGCAGTACTTC. Translating it yields CASSFGTGGYEQYF.